These T cell receptor beta chains were read from a single sample in a study of shared clonotypes between healthy human individuals. TCRdb's table, derived via immunoSEQ multiplex PCR, lists solely in-frame clones and lacks some. There are some 740,000 clones in the sample; over 90% occur only once, and 24% lies in the top ten. Source material: naive CD8+ T cells sorted from blood. The receptors were sampled from a man aged 25-40 years in good health. Each CDR3 is given with its conserved first and last residue. Fields, in order: clone size, V gene, J gene, D gene, CDR3 protein, CDR3 DNA. A D gene is named only where the DNA matches it firmly. A row's size may be missing; if present it is once, few, many or a size class.

NA	TRBV28	TRBJ2-5	NA	CASSPTKKETQYF	TGTGCCAGCAGCCCGACTAAGAAAGAGACCCAGTACTTC
NA	TRBV29-1	TRBJ1-2	NA	CSVWPGQGEDYGYTF	TGCAGCGTTTGGCCCGGGCAGGGAGAGGACTATGGCTACACCTTC
NA	TRBV29-1	TRBJ2-2	NA	CSVLGPNTGELFF	TGCAGCGTTCTTGGACCGAACACCGGGGAGCTGTTTTTT
NA	TRBV7-6	TRBJ2-1	NA	CASSLGAGYYEQFF	TGTGCCAGCAGCTTAGGGGCAGGGTATTATGAGCAGTTCTTC
NA	TRBV5-1	TRBJ2-1	NA	CASSGGGASYNEQFF	TGCGCCAGCAGTGGGGGGGGCGCGTCCTACAATGAGCAGTTCTTC
NA	TRBV19	TRBJ2-2	NA	CASSIGLDRTGELFF	TGTGCCAGTAGTATAGGACTCGATCGCACCGGGGAGCTGTTTTTT
NA	TRBV4-1	TRBJ2-2	NA	CASSHPPQRELFF	TGCGCCAGCAGCCACCCCCCCCAGCGGGAGCTGTTTTTT
once	TRBV14	TRBJ2-2	NA	CASSQGPQLWNTGELFF	TGTGCCAGCAGCCAAGGGCCCCAGTTATGGAACACCGGGGAGCTGTTTTTT
NA	TRBV7-8	TRBJ1-3	NA	CASSPEVPGEMGNTIYF	TGTGCCAGCAGCCCAGAGGTTCCGGGGGAAATGGGAAACACCATATATTTT
NA	TRBV9	TRBJ2-2	TRBD2	CASSEAGVGTGELFF	TGTGCCAGCAGCGAAGCGGGAGTTGGGACCGGGGAGCTGTTTTTT
NA	TRBV7-8	TRBJ2-1	TRBD1	CAAAHRDRNVDEQFF	TGTGCAGCCGCTCACCGGGACAGGAATGTCGATGAGCAGTTCTTC
NA	TRBV28	TRBJ2-1	NA	CASSLVENNEQFF	TGTGCCAGCAGTTTAGTAGAAAACAATGAGCAGTTCTTC
NA	TRBV19	TRBJ2-7	NA	CASSIRSESYEQYF	TGTGCCAGTAGTATACGTTCCGAGTCCTACGAGCAGTACTTC
once	TRBV5-1	TRBJ1-3	NA	CASSSPGTPGNTIYF	TGCGCCAGCAGCTCACCCGGGACACCTGGAAACACCATATATTTT
NA	TRBV27	TRBJ2-1	NA	CASSFGASSYNEQFF	TGTGCCAGCAGTTTCGGAGCGAGCTCCTACAATGAGCAGTTCTTC
once	TRBV27	TRBJ2-7	TRBD2	CASTLLLGEGRTQQYF	TGTGCCAGCACTCTTCTCTTAGGGGAGGGGAGGACACAGCAGTACTTC
NA	TRBV7-9	TRBJ1-2	TRBD1	CASSLPSGDSDSYGYTF	TGTGCCAGCAGCTTACCTTCCGGGGACAGTGATTCCTATGGCTACACCTTC
NA	TRBV5-1	TRBJ2-7	TRBD2	CASSLSPREGTYEQYF	TGCGCCAGCAGCTTGAGCCCCCGGGAGGGGACCTACGAGCAGTACTTC
NA	TRBV7-8	TRBJ2-7	TRBD2	CASSFASGTGYEQYF	TGTGCCAGCAGCTTTGCTAGCGGGACCGGATACGAGCAGTACTTC
NA	TRBV11-2	TRBJ2-7	TRBD2	CASSLISGMAYEQYF	TGTGCCAGCAGCTTAATCAGCGGGATGGCCTACGAGCAGTACTTC
NA	TRBV7-6	TRBJ2-2	NA	CASSSRGGRGTGELFF	TGTGCCAGCAGCTCCAGGGGGGGGCGCGGCACCGGGGAGCTGTTTTTT
NA	TRBV6-1	TRBJ2-2	NA	CASSEWDPLWGGELFF	TGTGCCAGCAGTGAGTGGGACCCCTTGTGGGGCGGGGAGCTGTTTTTT
NA	TRBV7-9	TRBJ1-2	NA	CASSPGPSYGYTF	TGTGCCAGCAGCCCAGGGCCCAGCTATGGCTACACCTTC
NA	TRBV11-3	TRBJ2-7	NA	CASSDQDRPYEQYF	TGTGCCAGCAGCGATCAGGACAGACCCTACGAGCAGTACTTC
NA	TRBV27	TRBJ2-1	TRBD1	CASSSGPGQGYNEQFF	TGTGCCAGCAGTTCCGGGCCGGGACAGGGTTACAATGAGCAGTTCTTC
NA	TRBV14	TRBJ1-4	NA	CASSQDSQGAVISNEKLFF	TGTGCCAGCAGCCAAGATTCACAGGGCGCCGTTATTAGTAATGAAAAACTGTTTTTT
NA	TRBV27	TRBJ2-7	NA	CASSLGGNYEQYF	TGTGCCAGCAGTTTAGGGGGGAATTACGAGCAGTACTTC
NA	TRBV7-9	TRBJ2-1	NA	CASSPYYVSEQFF	TGTGCCAGCAGCCCCTACTATGTCAGTGAGCAGTTCTTC
NA	TRBV7-9	TRBJ2-5	TRBD1	CASSPGQGATETQYF	TGTGCCAGCAGCCCGGGACAGGGGGCGACAGAGACCCAGTACTTC
NA	TRBV28	TRBJ2-2	NA	CASSFGQGNTGELFF	TGTGCCAGCAGTTTCGGTCAGGGAAACACCGGGGAGCTGTTTTTT
NA	TRBV29-1	TRBJ1-1	NA	CSLETGENTEAFF	TGCAGCTTAGAGACAGGAGAGAACACTGAAGCTTTCTTT
NA	TRBV6-5	TRBJ2-7	NA	CASSFRLDLLSYEQYF	TGTGCCAGCAGTTTCCGGCTGGACTTACTTTCCTACGAGCAGTACTTC
NA	TRBV29-1	TRBJ2-7	TRBD2	CSVEDPGLQSSYEQYF	TGCAGCGTTGAAGACCCGGGACTACAGAGCTCCTACGAGCAGTACTTC
NA	TRBV7-9	TRBJ2-1	TRBD1	CASSLVRTGDNEQFF	TGTGCCAGCAGCTTAGTTAGGACAGGGGACAATGAGCAGTTCTTC
many	TRBV19	TRBJ2-7	NA	CASSISGVEQYF	TGTGCCAGTAGTATATCCGGGGTCGAGCAGTACTTC
NA	TRBV7-9	TRBJ2-7	TRBD1	CASTNAPGRGLNEQYF	TGTGCCAGCACCAATGCCCCGGGCAGGGGGCTAAACGAGCAGTACTTC
NA	TRBV19	TRBJ1-1	NA	CASSIGIGTEAFF	TGTGCCAGTAGTATAGGGATCGGGACTGAAGCTTTCTTT
NA	TRBV7-9	TRBJ2-3	TRBD1	CASRQDRGVRLTDTQYF	TGTGCCAGCAGACAGGACAGGGGGGTTCGTCTCACAGATACGCAGTATTTT
NA	TRBV18	TRBJ2-3	NA	CASSPPEDRDTQYF	TGTGCCAGCTCACCGCCTGAGGACCGCGATACGCAGTATTTT
NA	TRBV9	TRBJ2-7	TRBD2	CASSAAGLASYEQYF	TGTGCCAGCAGCGCCGCCGGACTAGCATCCTACGAGCAGTACTTC
NA	TRBV2	TRBJ2-7	NA	CASIKAGYEQYF	TGTGCCAGCATAAAGGCAGGTTACGAGCAGTACTTC
NA	TRBV2	TRBJ2-2	NA	CASSEKRVEGGRELFF	TGTGCCAGCAGTGAAAAGCGGGTCGAAGGGGGTCGGGAGCTGTTTTTT
NA	TRBV27	TRBJ2-3	NA	CASSLLGTLGTDTQYF	TGTGCCAGCAGTTTATTAGGGACCCTCGGCACAGATACGCAGTATTTT
NA	TRBV27	TRBJ2-6	NA	CASKTAGSYSGANVLTF	TGTGCCAGCAAGACGGCAGGATCGTATTCTGGGGCCAACGTCCTGACTTTC
NA	TRBV27	TRBJ1-1	NA	CASSPRANTEAFF	TGTGCCAGCAGTCCACGGGCGAACACTGAAGCTTTCTTT
NA	TRBV4-3	TRBJ1-1	TRBD1	CASSQRTGRTEAFF	TGCGCCAGCAGCCAACGGACAGGGAGGACTGAAGCTTTCTTT
once	TRBV4-3	TRBJ2-7	TRBD2	CASSQDQDRTGTSASQTYEQYF	TGCGCCAGCAGCCAAGATCAGGACAGGACCGGGACTAGCGCGAGTCAAACCTACGAGCAGTACTTC